Below, 23 T cell receptor beta chains from the same sample are listed, as sequenced in a study of blood T cell repertoires in COVID-19. Libraries were prepared by immunoSEQ multiplex PCR; TCRdb keeps only in-frame clonotypes and omits some of them. The repertoire includes around 270,000 clones, approximately 92% of them detected once, and 2.5% to 3% sits in the top ten. The specimen was peripheral blood. The source of these receptors is a person aged 18-29 years with COVID-19, enrolled during active disease.

Note on this clone: The sample carries other DNA sequences with the same CDR3. V and J are TRBV9 and TRBJ2-7; TRBD2 is a possible D gene (6 bases). The CDR3 is 12 residues long. Trimming took 2 bases from V and 3 from J, leaving 6 bases between them. CDR1 is SGDLS and CDR2 is YYNGEE in the germline V gene. CDR3 bases: TGTGCCAGCAGCGTGGAGGGCTACGAGCAGTACTTC. It specifies CASSVEGYEQYF.

The CDR3, as DNA: TGTGCCAGCAGCAAACAGGGTTCCTCTGGAAACACCATATATTTT. Protein sequence: CASSKQGSSGNTIYF. This chain connects TRBV6-5 to TRBJ1-3; perhaps TRBD1 as D (6 bases). The germline V gene encodes CDR1 MNHEY and CDR2 SVGAGI. V was cut by 6 bases and J by 0 bases, with 12 bases left in between. This CDR3 comprises 15 residues.

The chain is built from TRBV28 and TRBJ2-1; D perhaps matches TRBD2 (6 bases). The CDR3 runs to 14 residues. Germline values: CDR1 MDHEN, CDR2 SYDVKM. V shed 5 bases and J shed 8 bases, with 16 bases lying between them. CDR3 sequence (DNA): TGTGCCAGCAGTCGACTAGGGCTTAGCGATGAGCAGTTCTTC. Protein sequence: CASSRLGLSDEQFF.

This clone was observed a handful of times. This chain joins TRBV6-1 and TRBJ1-1, with TRBD1 as a possible D gene (5 bases). The CDR3 contains 14 residues. CDR1 and CDR2 from the germline V gene are MNHNS and SASEGT. Trimming shortened V by 3 bases and J by 1 base, and 9 bases separated the two germline ends. DNA of the CDR3: TGTGCCAGCAGTGACCAGGGTTGGAACACTGAAGCTTTCTTT. This gives the protein CASSDQGWNTEAFF.

This clone has just one count. The chain uses TRBV28 and TRBJ2-7, with D maybe TRBD1 (5 bases). V was trimmed by 3 bases and J by 6 bases, leaving 12 bases between them. This CDR3 is built from 13 residues. CDR1 and CDR2 (germline): MDHEN, SYDVKM. CDR3 DNA: TGTGCCAGCAGTTTTCGGGTAGGGGTCGAGCAGTACTTC. This encodes CASSFRVGVEQYF.

CDR3 DNA sequence: TGTGCCAGCAGTTACTCGACCGGGACATTAAATGAAAAACTGTTTTTT. Amino acid sequence: CASSYSTGTLNEKLFF. The chain carries TRBV6-5 and TRBJ1-4, with D possibly TRBD1 on 6 matching bases. The germline V and J ends were trimmed by 0 bases and 5 bases, with 13 bases remaining between them. There are 16 residues in the CDR3. The germline CDR1 and CDR2 sequences are MNHEY and SVGAGI.

The rearrangement links TRBV9 to TRBJ2-5; 11 bases align to TRBD2. Germline values: CDR1 SGDLS, CDR2 YYNGEE. The CDR3 is made up of 17 amino acids. The V segment lost 3 bases and the J segment 1 base; nucleotides outside the gene matches: 8. The CDR3 here is CASSAEAGLAAQETQYF. In DNA, the CDR3 is TGTGCCAGCAGCGCCGAGGCGGGACTAGCGGCCCAAGAGACCCAGTACTTC.

The CDR3 spells CASGFWAGGYLGNEQFF. The CDR3 DNA reads TGTGCTAGTGGTTTTTGGGCGGGAGGTTATCTTGGCAATGAGCAGTTCTTC. The gene calls are TRBV12-5 and TRBJ2-1, with 8 bases matching TRBD2. The J segment lost 6 bases and the V segment lost 3 bases, leaving 13 bases of the junction unmatched. The CDR3 totals 17 residues. Per the germline V gene, CDR1 is LGHNT and CDR2 is FRNRAP.

The CDR3 sequence: CAWRGRGRTEAFF. CDR3 in DNA: TGTGCCTGGAGAGGCAGGGGTCGAACTGAAGCTTTCTTT. The J gene is TRBJ1-1, the V gene TRBV30, with a possible D match to TRBD1 (6 bases). Trimming took 3 bases from V and 5 from J, leaving 13 bases between them. Germline V CDR1 and CDR2: GTSNPN, SVGIG (reference sequence). CDR3 length: 13 amino acids.

This chain joins TRBV6-5 and TRBJ2-5, with a weak D call TRBD2 (5 bases). The CDR3 covers 15 residues. Germline assignment: CDR1 MNHEY and CDR2 SVGAGI. The V end lost 4 bases, the J end lost 0 bases, and 12 bases lay between the germline ends. CDR3 DNA: TGTGCCAGCAGTTGGATGAGGGCTGACCAAGAGACCCAGTACTTC. Translating it yields CASSWMRADQETQYF.

The chain couples TRBV9 to TRBJ2-1; 12 bases are shared with TRBD2. Looked up from germline, CDR1 is SGDLS and CDR2 is YYNGEE. The CDR3 covers 17 residues. J gave up 1 base and V 1 base, and 3 bases lay outside the gene matches. The CDR3 loop is CASSVSTSGGSYNEQFF. The CDR3 region has the DNA TGTGCCAGCAGCGTATCTACTAGCGGGGGGTCCTACAATGAGCAGTTCTTC. The whole variable domain, filled in from reference TRBV9 and TRBJ2-1, reads DSGVTQTPKHLITATGQRVTLRCSPRSGDLSVYWYQQSLDQGLQFLIQYYNGEERAKGNILERFSAQQFPDLHSELNLSSLELGDSALYFCASSVSTSGGSYNEQFFGPGTRLTVL.

The table lists this clone with a count of one. The rearrangement uses TRBV6-1 and TRBJ2-7; D not certain. This CDR3 has 13 residues. The germline gives CDR1 MNHNS, CDR2 SASEGT. V was trimmed by 1 base and J by 5 bases, leaving 9 bases between them. Here the CDR3 DNA reads TGTGCCAGCAGTGAAGTCCCTACGGACGAGCAGTACTTC. Translating it yields CASSEVPTDEQYF.

The V and J genes are TRBV6-1 and TRBJ1-1; D is unresolved. Germline loops: CDR1 MNHNS, CDR2 SASEGT. V was cut by 2 bases and J by 0 bases, with 10 bases left in between. There are 15 residues in the CDR3. The CDR3 DNA reads TGTGCCAGCAGTGAAAACAGAGAAATGAACACTGAAGCTTTCTTT. Translating it yields CASSENREMNTEAFF.

The chain carries TRBV6-6 and TRBJ2-7; 9 positions match TRBD1. The length of the CDR3 is 13 residues. Per germline, CDR1 MNHNY and CDR2 SVGAGI (reference sequence). Losses at the gene ends were 8 bases for V and 4 bases for J; bases not matched to a gene: 6. The CDR3 DNA follows: TGTGCCAGCCACGGACAGGGGAAGTACGAGCAGTACTTC. Translating it yields CASHGQGKYEQYF.

The rearrangement links TRBV5-6 to TRBJ1-1; 7 bases align to TRBD1. CDR3 length: 16 residues. Trimming took 6 bases from V and 3 from J; bases not matched to a gene: 14. Germline CDR1 reads SGHDT; CDR2 reads YYEEEE. CDR3 protein: CASNFGDSDLYTEAFF. In nucleotides, the CDR3 is TGTGCCAGCAACTTTGGGGACAGCGATCTATACACTGAAGCTTTCTTT. The variable domain in full, completed from reference TRBV5-6 and TRBJ1-1, reads DAGVTQSPTHLIKTRGQQVTLRCSPKSGHDTVSWYQQALGQGPQFIFQYYEEEERQRGNFPDRFSGHQFPNYSSELNVNALLLGDSALYLCASNFGDSDLYTEAFFGQGTRLTVV.

This chain links TRBV19 with TRBJ2-7, with a tentative D call TRBD1 (5 bases). The CDR3 is 15 amino acids. The germline gives CDR1 LNHDA, CDR2 SQIVND (reference sequence). Trimming pared 3 bases from V and 0 bases from J, leaving 12 bases between. The CDR3 DNA is TGTGCCAGTAGTATTGCTGGGGCACTCTCCTACGAGCAGTACTTC. Protein product: CASSIAGALSYEQYF.

The chain recombines TRBV4-1 with TRBJ2-5; D unresolved. Germline-derived CDR1 and CDR2 are MGHRA and YSYEKL. The CDR3 runs 12 residues. V was trimmed by 0 bases and J by 4 bases, leaving 3 bases between them. In DNA, the CDR3 is TGCGCCAGCAGCCAAGACTTAGAGACCCAGTACTTC. The encoded protein is CASSQDLETQYF.

The V call is TRBV10-3, the J call TRBJ2-1, with 7 nucleotides matching TRBD2. Germline V gene data show CDR1 as ENHRY and CDR2 as SYGVKD. Trimming at V came to 7 bases and at J to 0 bases, leaving 12 bases not matched to a gene. The CDR3 runs to 17 residues. The CDR3 loop reads CAIKVEGRESSYNEQFF. For the CDR3, the DNA is TGTGCCATCAAGGTTGAGGGGCGGGAGTCCTCCTACAATGAGCAGTTCTTC.

The chain has TRBV7-2 and TRBJ1-1; the D gene is possibly TRBD1 (6 bases). Germline V gene lookup returns CDR1 SGHTA and CDR2 FQGNSA. CDR3 length: 14 residues. V was pared by 1 base and J by 1 base, with 7 bases between. CDR3 nucleotide sequence: TGTGCCAGCAGCTTAGAGGGGGAGAACACTGAAGCTTTCTTT. Amino acid sequence: CASSLEGENTEAFF.

The V call is TRBV7-9, the J call TRBJ1-1, with D possibly matching TRBD1 (5 bases). V dropped 5 bases and J dropped 4 bases, with 17 bases sitting between them. The CDR3 has 15 residues. Germline loops: CDR1 SEHNR, CDR2 FQNEAQ (reference sequence). The CDR3 bases are TGTGCCAGCAGCCGAAGAGAGACAGATATCACTGAAGCTTTCTTT. Protein product: CASSRRETDITEAFF.

The V gene is TRBV4-2, the J gene TRBJ1-4, with a possible D match to TRBD1 (5 bases). This CDR3 is built from 16 residues. V was shortened by 3 bases and J by 0 bases, with 11 bases between the two germline ends. CDR1 and CDR2 from the germline V gene are LGHNA and YNFKEQ. Here the CDR3 DNA reads TGTGCCAGCAGCCAGGGACTTGGGGCAACTAATGAAAAACTGTTTTTT. Translated: CASSQGLGATNEKLFF.

The V call is TRBV4-2, the J call TRBJ2-3, with 12 bases lining up with TRBD2. V lost 0 bases, J lost 3 bases, and 10 bases stayed unmatched. Per the germline V gene, CDR1 is LGHNA and CDR2 is YNFKEQ. The CDR3 loop spans 19 amino acids. The CDR3 is CASSQDSLAGGPGTDTQYF. The CDR3 coding sequence is TGTGCCAGCAGCCAAGATAGTCTAGCGGGAGGGCCCGGGACAGATACGCAGTATTTT.

The chain joins TRBV6-2 or TRBV6-3 to TRBJ1-2, with 7 bases identical to TRBD1. CDR3 length equals 15 residues. The V gene's germline CDR1 is MNHEY and CDR2 SVGEGT. V gave up 0 bases and J gave up 5 bases; unmatched junction bases: 6. The CDR3 region is CASSYSRQGGYGYTF. CDR3 nucleotide sequence: TGTGCCAGCAGTTACTCCAGACAGGGTGGTTATGGCTACACCTTC.